This TCR beta chain was obtained from a study of blood T cell repertoires in COVID-19 (dated by TCRdb to about 2020). Broadly, across the study: Collaborator samples came from the United States, Italy and Spain and covered acute and convalescent phases of COVID-19. The sample metadata nearly always contained a de-identified subject ID, COVID-19 status, age in years and sex. The prospective study material was composed of cDNA or gDNA derived from T cells, B-cell-depleted T cells, or PBMCs. Where available, HLA class I and class II types were obtained from metadata supplied by the sample provider rather than from assay-based typing. Samples were obtained from the ongoing ImmuneRACE study (first 160 participants) and from about 1,300 subjects provided by 6 global collaborators. A freely available public database, intended as a resource for researchers studying the immune response to SARS-CoV-2, is where the repertoires were released. Subjects who had been exposed to COVID-19, were actively infected with it, or had recovered from it provided the deeply sampled blood TCRbeta repertoires that made up the dataset.

The research as a whole found: How much clinical and demographic metadata was included differed by source and by participant, and the metadata was provided uncurated.

The immunoSEQ Assay, a bias-controlled multiplex PCR, was used to amplify TCRbeta CDR3 regions from genomic DNA. The original methods were these. The number of nucleated cells in each sample was estimated from the amplification of reference gene primers within the assay. Sequence reads were collapsed and filtered to measure the absolute abundance of every unique TCRbeta CDR3 rearrangement. Productive Simpson clonality was computed per sample as the square root of Simpson's diversity index over productive rearrangements. Entries here come from immuneACCESS through TCRdb and include only in-frame sequences with V and J called. Some clones fail to appear in such tables; in the studies checked, an unresolved V gene covers under half of the shortfall, and the cause of the remainder is unknown. Clone size and V and J calls were adopted from that table, with D and trimming inferred from the DNA. This sample lists 270,000 or so clones; approximately 88% were detected once. The ten top clones hold approximately 0.85% of the sample.

This clone has more than one count but fewer than ten. What antigen it recognizes has not been identified. The sample holds no much larger clone one base away, and base qualities are not on file. Another Seattle source contributed samples from volunteer blood donors who had recovered from COVID-19. Whole blood was collected in K2EDTA tubes by collaborating institutions according to the institutions' own protocols. For TCRbeta analysis, collaborators shipped samples as frozen whole blood, isolated PBMCs, or DNA extracted from either of those sample types. V is shortened by 3 bases, J by 1 base, and the region joining them spans 12 bases. The CDR3 covers 14 residues, taking in both the cysteine and the phenylalanine. The retained sequence is limited to the CDR3, 42 bases, with the frame set at the first base. For CDR1 and CDR2, the germline V gene (reference sequence) lists DFQATT and SNEGSKA.

The rearranged chain carries TRBV20-1 and TRBJ1-1, with a weak D call of TRBD1 (6 bases match). This TCR was recovered from a woman in her 40s who had recovered from COVID-19. The sequencing input was peripheral blood. DNA sequence: TGCAGTGCTAGTTTGGGACATGGGAACACTGAAGCTTTCTTT. The resulting protein is CSASLGHGNTEAFF.